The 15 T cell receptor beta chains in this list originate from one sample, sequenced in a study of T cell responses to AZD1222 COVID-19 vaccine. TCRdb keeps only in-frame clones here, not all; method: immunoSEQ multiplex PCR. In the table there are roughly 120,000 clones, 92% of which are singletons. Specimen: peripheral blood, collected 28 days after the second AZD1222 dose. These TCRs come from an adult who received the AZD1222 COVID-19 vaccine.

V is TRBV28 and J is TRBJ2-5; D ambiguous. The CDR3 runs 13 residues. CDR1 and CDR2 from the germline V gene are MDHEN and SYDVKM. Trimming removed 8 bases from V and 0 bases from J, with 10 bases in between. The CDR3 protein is CASFGQNQETQYF. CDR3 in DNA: TGTGCCAGCTTCGGCCAGAACCAAGAGACCCAGTACTTC.

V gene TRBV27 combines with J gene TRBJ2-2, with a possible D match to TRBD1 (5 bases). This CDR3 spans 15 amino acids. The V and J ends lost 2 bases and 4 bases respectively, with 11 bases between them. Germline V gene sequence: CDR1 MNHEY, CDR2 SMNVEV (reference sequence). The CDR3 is CASSLRLRGTGELFF. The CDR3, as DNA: TGTGCCAGCAGTTTAAGGTTAAGGGGCACCGGGGAGCTGTTTTTT.

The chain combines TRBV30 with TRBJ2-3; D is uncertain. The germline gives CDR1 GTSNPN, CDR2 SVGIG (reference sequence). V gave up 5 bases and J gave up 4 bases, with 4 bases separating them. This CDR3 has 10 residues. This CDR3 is CAWWADTQYF. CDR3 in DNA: TGTGCCTGGTGGGCAGATACGCAGTATTTT.

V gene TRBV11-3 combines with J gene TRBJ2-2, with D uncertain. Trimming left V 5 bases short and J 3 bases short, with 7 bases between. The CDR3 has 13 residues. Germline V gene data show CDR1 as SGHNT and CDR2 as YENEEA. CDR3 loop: CASSRLDTGELFF. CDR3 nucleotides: TGTGCCAGCAGCCGTCTTGACACCGGGGAGCTGTTTTTT.

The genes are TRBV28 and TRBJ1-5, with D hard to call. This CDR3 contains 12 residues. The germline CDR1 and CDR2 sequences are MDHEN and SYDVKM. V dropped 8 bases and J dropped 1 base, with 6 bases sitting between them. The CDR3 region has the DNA TGTGCCAGCCGAGTCAGCAATCAGCCCCAGCATTTT. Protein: CASRVSNQPQHF.

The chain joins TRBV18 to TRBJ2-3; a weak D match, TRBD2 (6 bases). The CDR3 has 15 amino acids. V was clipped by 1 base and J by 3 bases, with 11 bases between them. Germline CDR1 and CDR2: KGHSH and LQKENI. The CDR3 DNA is TGTGCCAGCTCACCACGGGCGGGAAGTACAGATACGCAGTATTTT. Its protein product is CASSPRAGSTDTQYF.

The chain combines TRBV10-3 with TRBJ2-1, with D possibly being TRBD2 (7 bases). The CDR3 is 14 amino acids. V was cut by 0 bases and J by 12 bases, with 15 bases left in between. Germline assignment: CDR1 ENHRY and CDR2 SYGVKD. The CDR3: CAISESVERGGQFF. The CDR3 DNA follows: TGTGCCATCAGTGAGTCCGTAGAAAGGGGGGGGCAGTTCTTC.

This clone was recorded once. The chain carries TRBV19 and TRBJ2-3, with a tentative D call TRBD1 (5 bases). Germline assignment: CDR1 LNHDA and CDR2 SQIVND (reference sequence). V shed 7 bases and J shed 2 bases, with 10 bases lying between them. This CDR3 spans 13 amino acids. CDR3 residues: CASNPQDTDTQYF. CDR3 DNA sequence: TGTGCCAGTAACCCACAGGACACAGATACGCAGTATTTT.

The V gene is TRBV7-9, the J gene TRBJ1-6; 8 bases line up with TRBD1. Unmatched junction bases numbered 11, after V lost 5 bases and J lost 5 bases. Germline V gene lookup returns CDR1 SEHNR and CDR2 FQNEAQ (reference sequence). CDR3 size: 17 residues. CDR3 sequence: CASSRGTGLGDNSPLHF. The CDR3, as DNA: TGTGCCAGCAGCCGCGGGACAGGTCTTGGGGATAATTCACCCCTCCACTTT.

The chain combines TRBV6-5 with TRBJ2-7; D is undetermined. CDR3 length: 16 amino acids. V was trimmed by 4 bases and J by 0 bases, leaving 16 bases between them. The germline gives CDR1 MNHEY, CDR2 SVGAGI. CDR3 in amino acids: CASSSATELSSYEQYF. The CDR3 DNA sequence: TGTGCCAGCAGTTCGGCTACGGAGCTAAGCTCCTACGAGCAGTACTTC.

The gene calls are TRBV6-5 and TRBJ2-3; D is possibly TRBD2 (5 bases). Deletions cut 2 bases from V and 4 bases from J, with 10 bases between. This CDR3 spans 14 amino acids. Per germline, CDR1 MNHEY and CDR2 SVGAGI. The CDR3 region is CASSYGRASDTQYF. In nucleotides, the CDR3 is TGTGCCAGCAGTTACGGGCGGGCTTCAGATACGCAGTATTTT.

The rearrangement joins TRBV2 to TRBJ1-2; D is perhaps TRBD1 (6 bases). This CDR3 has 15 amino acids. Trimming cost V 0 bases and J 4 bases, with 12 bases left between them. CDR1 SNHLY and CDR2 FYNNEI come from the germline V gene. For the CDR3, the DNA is TGTGCCAGCAGTGAAGCTTTGTTACAGGGCTATGGCTACACCTTC. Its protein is CASSEALLQGYGYTF.

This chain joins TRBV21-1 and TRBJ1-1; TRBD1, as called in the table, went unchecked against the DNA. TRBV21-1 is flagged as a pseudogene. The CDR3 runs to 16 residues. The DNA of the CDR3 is TGTGCCAGCAGCAAAGATATCGGGCCAGGGGGCACTGAAGCTTTCTTT. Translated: CASSKDIGPGGTEAFF.

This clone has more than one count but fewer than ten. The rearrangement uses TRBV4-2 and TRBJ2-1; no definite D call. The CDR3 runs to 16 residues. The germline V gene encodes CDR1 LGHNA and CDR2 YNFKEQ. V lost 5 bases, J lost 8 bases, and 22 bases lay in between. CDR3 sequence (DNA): TGTGCCAGCAGCTCTCTGTTAGGGATAAGAGGCGATGAGCAGTTCTTC. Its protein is CASSSLLGIRGDEQFF.

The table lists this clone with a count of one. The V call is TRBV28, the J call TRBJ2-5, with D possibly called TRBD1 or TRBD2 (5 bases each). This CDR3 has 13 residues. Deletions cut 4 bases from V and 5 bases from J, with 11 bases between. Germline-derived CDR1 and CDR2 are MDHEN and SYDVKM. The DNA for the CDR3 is TGTGCCAGCAGTTCCCGGGGCGTGGAGACCCAGTACTTC. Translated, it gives CASSSRGVETQYF.